This T cell receptor beta chain was captured in a study of vaccination and CD4 T cells after COVID-19. Indicated time point: late sampling 161 to 241 days after vaccination in a few convalescent patients. Sample treatment: approximately nine-day PBMC culture with coronavirus spike peptide pools or control peptides (ViraFEST assay). The V gene lost 5 bases and the J gene lost 3 bases, with 7 bases spanning the gap. The germline CDR1 and CDR2 sequences are DFQATT and SNEGSKA (reference sequence). The CDR3 contains 11 residues. Sequenced with the Oncomine TCR Beta short-read assay was DNA taken from cultured CD4+ T cells. TCRdb re-derived calls from the PCR reads in MiXCR, one entry per CDR3 protein. The repertoire consists of fewer than 30,000 distinct CDR3 sequences, with 40% to 55% occurring once and the leading ten covering around 4%. This clonotype was counted a few times. Its antigen is not known.

The chain recombines TRBV20-1 with TRBJ2-5; D remains unclear. This sequence originates from a human donor who had recovered from COVID-19. This specimen was CD4+ T cells from blood, cultured in vitro, taken about 7 months after SARS-CoV-2 vaccination. The DNA for the CDR3 is TGCAGTGCTGCTGAAAAAGAGACCCAGTACTTC. This sequence encodes CSAAEKETQYF.